This T cell receptor (beta chain) was retrieved from a study of CD8+ T cells in alopecia areata. Study conclusions and caveats: An increase in clonality over normal scalp was evident in lesional scalp, especially alopecia totalis/universalis. Among the cells sequenced in scalp samples are also the resident alphabeta T cells of normal skin. It was observed that many expanded lesional clones persisted in scalp and blood during tofacitinib.

Sample treatment: oral pan-JAK inhibitor, 5-10 mg twice daily. Sorted populations comprised CD4+ and CD8+ T cells obtained from PBMCs. RNA was isolated and reverse transcribed to cDNA, the sequencing template. The method was immunoSEQ multiplex PCR; TCRdb's version includes in-frame clones alone and lacks a portion of them. The sample shows 95,000 to 100,000 clones, 55% to 75% of them seen only once. About this clone: The antigen remains unidentified.

The receptor was isolated from a human donor with alopecia areata. Specimen: CD8+ T cells sorted from blood, collected at approximately week 56, from a patient treated with tofacitinib.

CDR3 sequence: CASSRDRTEAFF. The CDR3 bases are TGTGCCAGCAGCCGTGACAGAACTGAAGCTTTCTTT. V is TRBV7-2 and J is TRBJ1-1; TRBD1 is a possible D gene (5 bases). The germline V gene encodes CDR1 SGHTA and CDR2 FQGNSA. V dropped 5 bases and J dropped 5 bases, with 9 bases sitting between them. This CDR3 comprises 12 residues.